A single sample is the source of the 24 T cell receptor beta chains below, sequenced in a study of T-cell reconstitution after alpha-beta-depleted transplantation in children (dated by TCRdb to about 2016). Library preparation was by PCR. Sequencing relied on an Illumina HiSeq 2500. TCR libraries were prepared with molecular barcoding, using unique molecular identifiers to normalize TCRbeta repertoire quantification. Through fastp at Q25 and MiXCR, TCRdb rebuilt clones from the public reads, retaining in-frame beta chains. Rows with a matching CDR3 protein are joined into one entry that keeps the most common DNA and genes. The sample table holds about 580,000 distinct CDR3 sequences, of which roughly 23% were seen once. Over 12% of the sample lies in the top ten. What this sample's treatment or condition label stands for: allogeneic hematopoietic cell transplantation with graft depleted of TCRalphabeta T cells and CD19 B cells.

Sequenced material: PBMCs, mostly from graft donor cells, taken 360 days after TCRalphabeta/CD19-depleted stem cell transplant. The receptor set was obtained from a boy under two years old who had a stem cell transplant for acute myeloid leukemia, so the T cells may come from the graft donor.

V usage is TRBV11-2 and J usage is TRBJ2-3, with D perhaps TRBD2 (6 bases). This CDR3 has 14 amino acids. CDR1 and CDR2 from the germline V gene are SGHAT and FQNNGV. Trimming took off 5 bases at V and 9 bases at J, with 18 bases between the two ends. The CDR3 DNA reads TGTGCCAGCAGCCCCACGGGACTTTATGGGACGCAGTATTTT. Translated, it gives CASSPTGLYGTQYF.

The chain couples TRBV4-3 to TRBJ2-1; D possibly uses TRBD1 or TRBD2 (5 bases each). The CDR3 runs 16 residues. V lost 0 bases, J lost 8 bases, and 17 bases lay in between. Germline V lookup: CDR1 LGHNA, CDR2 YSLEER. In DNA, the CDR3 is TGCGCCAGCAGCCAAGACGAGCAGGGAGTGCGGGATGAGCAGTTCTTC. It specifies CASSQDEQGVRDEQFF.

This clonotype was picked up a small number of times. This chain uses TRBV20-1 with TRBJ2-3; possibly TRBD1 for D (6 bases). V lost 1 base and J 3 bases, leaving 11 bases between the germline ends. CDR1 and CDR2 (germline): DFQATT, SNEGSKA (reference sequence). The CDR3 runs to 14 residues. The CDR3 loop reads CSARGAQGTDTQYF. CDR3 nucleotide sequence: TGCAGTGCTAGAGGGGCTCAGGGGACAGATACGCAGTATTTT.

V and J are TRBV6-1 and TRBJ2-5, with D perhaps matching TRBD1 (5 bases). Germline lookup yields CDR1 MNHNS and CDR2 SASEGT. There are 15 residues in the CDR3. Trimming took 3 bases from V and 3 from J, leaving 14 bases between them. The CDR3 loop is CASSDHPKGEETQYF. The CDR3 DNA reads as TGTGCCAGCAGTGATCACCCGAAAGGGGAAGAGACCCAGTACTTC.

This sequence joins TRBV12-3 or TRBV12-4 and TRBJ1-1, with 11 bases fitting TRBD1. The CDR3 loop spans 14 amino acids. The V and J ends lost 5 bases and 7 bases, in that order; junction bases with no gene match: 6. The CDR3 loop is CASSLGQGVDEAFF. CDR3 nucleotides: TGTGCCAGCAGTCTGGGACAGGGGGTGGATGAAGCTTTCTTT.

In this sample, this clonotype turned up a few times. The CDR3 is CASSYLGRSTDTQYF. The CDR3 DNA reads TGTGCCAGCAGTTACCTCGGCAGGAGCACAGATACGCAGTATTTT. The chain uses TRBV6-5 and TRBJ2-3; D gene unclear. The CDR3 loop spans 15 amino acids. The V end lost 2 bases, the J end lost 0 bases, and 9 bases lay between the germline ends. The germline V gene encodes CDR1 MNHEY and CDR2 SVGAGI.

This clonotype was seen ten or more times. V gene TRBV29-1 combines with J gene TRBJ1-4, with 7 bases aligning to TRBD1. This CDR3 region has 13 residues. V was pared by 5 bases and J by 7 bases, with 7 bases of the junction left unmatched. The germline gives CDR1 SQVTM, CDR2 ANQGSEA. The CDR3 nucleotides read TGCAGCGTTCGGGACAGACGCTTTGAAAAACTGTTTTTT. This sequence encodes CSVRDRRFEKLFF.

About this clonotype: Just one base apart from a much larger clone, this may be a read error. The genes are TRBV11-2 and TRBJ2-2; D is ambiguous. This CDR3 region has 14 residues. V dropped 1 base and J dropped 4 bases, with 7 bases sitting between them. The germline V gene encodes CDR1 SGHAT and CDR2 FQNNGV. CDR3 nucleotide sequence: TGTGCCAGCAGCTTAGCTAGGAGCACCGGGGAGCTGTTTTTT. Translating it yields CASSLARSTGELFF.

This clonotype has at least ten counts. This chain links TRBV20-1 with TRBJ2-7; tentatively, D is TRBD2 (6 bases). There are 11 residues in the CDR3. The V end lost 6 bases, the J end lost 0 bases, and 6 bases lay between the germline ends. Germline CDR1 reads DFQATT; CDR2 reads SNEGSKA (reference sequence). The CDR3 sequence: CSAEGSYEQYF. The CDR3, as DNA: TGCAGTGCGGAGGGCTCCTACGAGCAGTACTTC.

The sample holds a few counts of this clonotype. This chain uses TRBV6-5 with TRBJ2-7; D not certain. The germline V gene encodes CDR1 MNHEY and CDR2 SVGAGI. V dropped 6 bases and J dropped 0 bases, with 12 bases sitting between them. The CDR3 totals 14 residues. In nucleotides, the CDR3 is TGTGCCAGCAGCTTCTCTTACGGCTCCTACGAGCAGTACTTC. Protein: CASSFSYGSYEQYF.

In this sample, this clonotype turned up a few times. V usage is TRBV2 and J usage is TRBJ2-1, with D unresolved. This CDR3 has 14 residues. The V end lost 4 bases, the J end lost 8 bases, and 15 bases lay between the germline ends. In germline, CDR1 is SNHLY, CDR2 FYNNEI. CDR3 region: CASSGMRSRDEQFF. The CDR3 DNA reads TGTGCCAGCAGTGGTATGAGATCACGCGATGAGCAGTTCTTC.

The table lists this clonotype with many counts. The V and J genes are TRBV24-1 and TRBJ2-2, with TRBD1 identical over 9 bases. CDR1 is KGHDR and CDR2 is SFDVKD in the germline V gene. The CDR3 is 15 amino acids. J lost 5 bases, V lost 4 bases, and 4 bases had no gene match. The CDR3 protein is CATSDLGTGTGELFF. The CDR3 nucleotides are TGTGCCACCAGTGACCTCGGGACAGGGACCGGGGAGCTGTTTTTT.

V usage is TRBV6-1 and J usage is TRBJ2-5, with 11 bases that match TRBD2. CDR1 is MNHNS and CDR2 is SASEGT in the germline V gene. V shed 10 bases and J 2 bases; nucleotides not matched to a gene: 9. The CDR3 is made up of 15 amino acids. As DNA, the CDR3 is TGTGCCACCTCCGTTAGCGGGGGGGCACAAGAGACCCAGTACTTC. This codes for CATSVSGGAQETQYF.

The chain recombines TRBV24-1 with TRBJ2-3; TRBD1 matches 7 bases. V lost 7 bases, J lost 3 bases, and 3 bases stayed unmatched. Germline V gene lookup returns CDR1 KGHDR and CDR2 SFDVKD. The CDR3 is made up of 13 amino acids. The CDR3, as DNA: TGTGCCACCAGGAAGACAGGGACAGATACGCAGTATTTT. Encoded protein: CATRKTGTDTQYF.

This clonotype was seen repeatedly, ten times or more. V gene TRBV6-1 combines with J gene TRBJ2-7; 9 bases match TRBD1. The ends lost 6 bases at V and 0 bases at J; junction bases unmatched: 6. Germline V lookup: CDR1 MNHNS, CDR2 SASEGT. CDR3 length: 15 residues. The CDR3 coding sequence is TGTGCCAGCAGCTCTGACAGGGGGAGCTCCTACGAGCAGTACGTC. It encodes CASSSDRGSSYEQYV.

This chain connects TRBV12-3 or TRBV12-4 to TRBJ2-5; weak D call: TRBD2 (5 bases). V lost 3 bases and J 2 bases, leaving 10 bases between the germline ends. This CDR3 spans 14 amino acids. CDR3 coding DNA: TGTGCCAGCAGTTTCGCGGAGGAGCAAGAGACCCAGTACTTC. Residues: CASSFAEEQETQYF.

This clonotype appeared a few times. The V and J genes are TRBV12-3 or TRBV12-4 and TRBJ2-7; D uncertain. The CDR3 consists of 13 residues. Trimming left V 3 bases short and J 1 base short, with 7 bases between. The CDR3: CASSFTVSYEQYF. Here the CDR3 DNA reads TGTGCCAGCAGTTTTACAGTTTCCTACGAGCAGTACTTC.

Comment on this clonotype: With a much larger clone just one base away, this may be a read error. The final CDR3 position lacks the conserved phenylalanine or tryptophan, pointing to a likely read error. J is TRBJ1-6 and V is TRBV5-5; D unclear. Trimming shortened V by 1 base and J by 6 bases, and 11 bases separated the two germline ends. The CDR3 sequence is 15 residues long. Looked up from germline, CDR1 is SGHKS and CDR2 is YYEKEE (reference sequence). The DNA for the CDR3 is TGTGCCAGCAGCTTGTCGGGGTGGGGTAATTCACCCCTCCACTGT. As protein: CASSLSGWGNSPLHC.

This chain joins TRBV20-1 and TRBJ2-5; TRBD2 agrees at 11 bases. Germline values: CDR1 DFQATT, CDR2 SNEGSKA (reference sequence). The CDR3 extends over 16 amino acids. V dropped 0 bases and J dropped 5; count of bases not matched to a gene: 8. CDR3 nucleotides: TGCAGTGCTAGAGATGCCCTTAGCGGGGGGGGCGAGACCCAGTACTTC. This gives the protein CSARDALSGGGETQYF.

The chain combines TRBV7-2 with TRBJ2-2; D perhaps matches TRBD1 (6 bases). This CDR3 is built from 12 residues. Germline lookup yields CDR1 SGHTA and CDR2 FQGNSA. V gave up 5 bases and J gave up 9 bases, with 10 bases separating them. CDR3 in amino acids: CASSLRGRELFF. The CDR3 DNA reads as TGTGCCAGCAGCCTCAGGGGCCGGGAGCTGTTTTTT.

This clonotype was seen more than once but under ten times. The CDR3 is CSARVWRGVTDTQYF. The CDR3 bases are TGCAGTGCTAGAGTATGGCGGGGGGTCACAGATACGCAGTATTTT. This rearrangement joins TRBV20-1 to TRBJ2-3, with TRBD2 matching over 8 bases. The germline CDR1 and CDR2 sequences are DFQATT and SNEGSKA (reference sequence). The CDR3 length is 15 residues. V was pared by 1 base and J by 2 bases, with 5 bases of the junction left unmatched.

Many counts were recorded for this clonotype. V gene TRBV5-1 combines with J gene TRBJ1-2, with D possibly being TRBD1 (6 bases). Deletions cut 4 bases from V and 8 bases from J, with 18 bases between. CDR3 length equals 14 residues. From germline, CDR1 is SGHRS and CDR2 YFSETQ. This CDR3 is CASSTTGFLGGYTF. CDR3 bases: TGCGCCAGCAGCACGACAGGCTTTCTCGGGGGCTACACCTTC.

This clonotype was seen ten or more times. CDR3 sequence reads: CASSLSTGPSYEQYF. In DNA form, the CDR3 reads TGCGCCAGCAGCTTGTCGACAGGACCCTCCTACGAGCAGTACTTC. The chain joins TRBV5-1 to TRBJ2-7; D is perhaps TRBD1 (6 bases). The CDR3 is made up of 15 amino acids. The V and J ends lost 1 base and 0 bases respectively, with 11 bases between them. Germline V gene sequence: CDR1 SGHRS, CDR2 YFSETQ. Complete variable domain (other parts from reference TRBV5-1 and TRBJ2-7): KAGVTQTPRYLIKTRGQQVTLSCSPISGHRSVSWYQQTPGQGLQFLFEYFSETQRNKGNFPGRFSGRQFSNSRSEMNVSTLELGDSALYLCASSLSTGPSYEQYFGPGTRLTVT.

This clonotype occurred many times. V gene TRBV11-2 combines with J gene TRBJ1-6, with D unclear. Deletions cut 0 bases from V and 10 bases from J, with 10 bases between. The length of the CDR3 is 14 residues. Per germline, CDR1 SGHAT and CDR2 FQNNGV. CDR3: CASSLDYEGSPLHF. In DNA, the CDR3 is TGTGCCAGCAGCTTAGATTACGAGGGCTCACCCCTCCACTTT.